The source of this T cell receptor beta chain is a study of cytomegalovirus exposure and HLA in healthy donors. Across the study: An analysis done earlier identified about 100 million unique TCR beta sequences from about 179 million T cells.

Notes on the study in general: An apparent linkage of common viral pathogens to several of the most significant clusters emerged in a later analysis. Equally common other TCR beta chains were less clonally expanded than HLA-associated ones, a later analysis found. There were some 150 TCR beta chains listed as cytomegalovirus-associated.

Primers for the PCR totalled 60 Vbeta and 13 Jbeta. TCRdb's table, derived via immunoSEQ multiplex PCR, lists solely in-frame clones and lacks some. The sample has approximately 24,000 clones, approximately 70% seen once. This clone was counted a few times. The antigen remains undetermined. The CDR3 extends over 10 amino acids. V lost 7 bases to trimming and J lost 4 bases, with 5 bases between them. Germline CDR1 MNHNS, CDR2 SASEGT. The TCR originated in a woman aged 50 to 60 in good health and CMV-seronegative. Sequencing was done on a sample of PBMCs. This chain uses TRBV6-1 with TRBJ2-7; D not resolved. In DNA, the CDR3 is TGTGCCAGCAACAATTACGAGCAGTACTTC. Protein sequence: CASNNYEQYF.